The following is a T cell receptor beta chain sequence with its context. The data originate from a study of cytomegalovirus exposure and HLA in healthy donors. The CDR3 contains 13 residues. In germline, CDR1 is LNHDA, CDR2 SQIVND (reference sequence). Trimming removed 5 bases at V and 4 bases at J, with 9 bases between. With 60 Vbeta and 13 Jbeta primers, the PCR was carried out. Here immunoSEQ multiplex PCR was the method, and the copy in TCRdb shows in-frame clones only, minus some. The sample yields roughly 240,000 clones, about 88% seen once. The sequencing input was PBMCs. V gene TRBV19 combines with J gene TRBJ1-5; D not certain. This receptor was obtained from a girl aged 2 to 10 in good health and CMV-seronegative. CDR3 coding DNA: TGTGCCAGTAGTCTCCAGTTTAATCAGCCCCAGCATTTT. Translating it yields CASSLQFNQPQHF.